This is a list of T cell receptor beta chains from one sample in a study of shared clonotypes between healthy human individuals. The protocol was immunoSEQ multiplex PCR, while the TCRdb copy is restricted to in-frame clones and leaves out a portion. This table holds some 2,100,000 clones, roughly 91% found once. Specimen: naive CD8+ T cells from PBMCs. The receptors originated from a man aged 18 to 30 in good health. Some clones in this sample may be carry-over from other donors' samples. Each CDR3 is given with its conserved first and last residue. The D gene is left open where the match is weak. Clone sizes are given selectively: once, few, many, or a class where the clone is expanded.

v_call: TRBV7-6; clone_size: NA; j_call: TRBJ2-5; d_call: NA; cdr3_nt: TGTGCCAGCAGCAACTCGGACACGCACCAAGAGACCCAGTACTTC; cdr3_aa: CASSNSDTHQETQYF
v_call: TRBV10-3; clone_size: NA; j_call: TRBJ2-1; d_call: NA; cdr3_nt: TGTGCCATCAGTGCGCCCAGGGAGGTAAGGAATGAGCAGTTCTTC; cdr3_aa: CAISAPREVRNEQFF
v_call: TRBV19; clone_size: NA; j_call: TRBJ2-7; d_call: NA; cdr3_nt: TGTGCCAGTAGTATCCGAACACGCTCCTACGAGCAGTACTTC; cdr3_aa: CASSIRTRSYEQYF
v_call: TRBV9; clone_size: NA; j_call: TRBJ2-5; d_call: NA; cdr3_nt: TGTGCCAGCAGCCTAGGGACGCCGCAAGAGACCCAGTACTTC; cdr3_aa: CASSLGTPQETQYF
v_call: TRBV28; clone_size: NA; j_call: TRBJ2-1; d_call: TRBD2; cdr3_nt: TGTGCCAGCGGGACTAGCAAAACATTATACAATGAGCAGTTCTTC; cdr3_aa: CASGTSKTLYNEQFF
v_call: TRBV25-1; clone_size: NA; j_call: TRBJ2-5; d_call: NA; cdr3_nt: TGTGCCAGCAGGACCGGAGAGACCCAGTACTTC; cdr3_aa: CASRTGETQYF
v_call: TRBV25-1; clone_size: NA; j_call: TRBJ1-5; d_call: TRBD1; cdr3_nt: TGTGCCAGCAGTGATGGGGACAGTGGAATTCAGCCCCAGCATTTT; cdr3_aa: CASSDGDSGIQPQHF
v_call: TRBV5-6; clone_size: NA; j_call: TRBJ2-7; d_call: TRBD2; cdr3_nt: TGTGCCAGCAGCTTTGGACTAGCGGGAGATTTCTACGAGCAGTACTTC; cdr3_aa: CASSFGLAGDFYEQYF
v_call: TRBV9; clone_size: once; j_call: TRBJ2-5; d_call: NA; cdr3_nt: TGTGCCAGCAGCGAATCTGGGGGGCCCCTGGAGACCCAGTACTTC; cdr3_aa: CASSESGGPLETQYF
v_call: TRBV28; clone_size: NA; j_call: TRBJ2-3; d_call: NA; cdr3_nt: TGTGCCAGCAGTGAGAAACTAGGGGGAAGAACAGATACGCAGTATTTT; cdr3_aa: CASSEKLGGRTDTQYF
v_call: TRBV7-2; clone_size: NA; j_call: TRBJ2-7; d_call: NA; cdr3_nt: TGTGCCAGCAGCAAGGGACGAGGGGGTAATACCTACGAGCAGTACTTC; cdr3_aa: CASSKGRGGNTYEQYF
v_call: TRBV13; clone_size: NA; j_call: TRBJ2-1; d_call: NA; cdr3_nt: TGTGCCAGCAGCCACGACCCGGGGTCCAATGAGCAGTTCTTC; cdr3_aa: CASSHDPGSNEQFF
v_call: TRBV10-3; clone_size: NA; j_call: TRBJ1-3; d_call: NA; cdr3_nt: TGTGCCATCAGTGTAGCCGGGACTCCCTCTGGAAACACCATATATTTT; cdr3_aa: CAISVAGTPSGNTIYF
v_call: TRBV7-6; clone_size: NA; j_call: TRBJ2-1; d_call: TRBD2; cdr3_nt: TGTGCCAGCAGCGGTGGGAGGGGTGGTGAGCAGTTCTTC; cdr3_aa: CASSGGRGGEQFF
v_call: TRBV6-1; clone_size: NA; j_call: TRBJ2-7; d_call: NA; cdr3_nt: TGTGCCAGCCGGATGGCGGAAGCCTACGAGCAGTACTTC; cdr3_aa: CASRMAEAYEQYF
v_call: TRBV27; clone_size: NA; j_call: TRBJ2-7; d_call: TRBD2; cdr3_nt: TGTGCCAGCAGTCCCTCTAGCGGTCCTAACTCCTACGAGCAGTACTTC; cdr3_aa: CASSPSSGPNSYEQYF
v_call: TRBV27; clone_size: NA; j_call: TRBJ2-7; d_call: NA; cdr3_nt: TGTGCCAGCAGTTTATCCGACCTCAGCTCCTACGAGCAGTACTTC; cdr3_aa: CASSLSDLSSYEQYF
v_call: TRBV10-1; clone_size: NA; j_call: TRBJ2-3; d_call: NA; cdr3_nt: TGCGCCAGCAGTGAGGACAGGGAGGGGGCCACAGATACGCAGTATTTT; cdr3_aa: CASSEDREGATDTQYF
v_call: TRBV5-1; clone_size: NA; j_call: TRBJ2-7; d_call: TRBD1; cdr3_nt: TGCGCCAGCAGCGCGAGGACAGGGGACTACGAGCAGTACTTC; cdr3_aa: CASSARTGDYEQYF
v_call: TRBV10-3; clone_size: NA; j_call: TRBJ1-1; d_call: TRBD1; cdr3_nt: TGTGCCATCACCGAAGGACAGGGAAATACTGAAGCTTTCTTT; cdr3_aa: CAITEGQGNTEAFF
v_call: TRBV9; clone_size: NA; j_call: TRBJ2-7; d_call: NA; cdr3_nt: TGTGCCAGCAGCCCCGGTGGGACCACCTACGAGCAGTACTTC; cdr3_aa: CASSPGGTTYEQYF
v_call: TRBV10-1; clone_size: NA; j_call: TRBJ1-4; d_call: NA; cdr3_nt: TGCGCCAGCAGTGAAGGGGGGTGGGCAACTAATGAAAAACTGTTTTTT; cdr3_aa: CASSEGGWATNEKLFF
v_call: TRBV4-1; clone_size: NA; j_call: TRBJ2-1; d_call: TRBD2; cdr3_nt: TGCGCCAGCAGACTAGCGGGAGGTAACTACAATGAGCAGTTCTTC; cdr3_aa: CASRLAGGNYNEQFF
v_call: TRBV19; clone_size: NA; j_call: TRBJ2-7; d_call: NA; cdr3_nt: TGTGCCAGTAGTATAAGAGGCTGGTCCAACGAGCAGTACTTC; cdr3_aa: CASSIRGWSNEQYF
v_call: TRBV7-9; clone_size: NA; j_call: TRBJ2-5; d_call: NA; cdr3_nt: TGTGCCAGCAGCTTGCCCGAGACCCAGTACTTC; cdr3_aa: CASSLPETQYF